The TCR beta chain described here comes from a study of blood T cell repertoires in COVID-19. Background on the study: The United States, Italy and Spain were the sources of the acute and convalescent COVID-19 samples. T cells, B-cell-depleted T cells, or PBMCs supplied cDNA or gDNA.

The protocol was immunoSEQ multiplex PCR, while the TCRdb copy is restricted to in-frame clones and leaves out a portion. The table lists 250,000 to 300,000 clones, about 85% of them singletons. This CDR3 contains 13 residues. Germline values: CDR1 SNHLY, CDR2 FYNNEI. V lost 4 bases, J lost 7 bases, and 6 bases stayed unmatched. The specimen was peripheral blood. This receptor was obtained from a man younger than 30 with active or convalescent COVID-19. The chain combines TRBV2 with TRBJ1-2; 7 bases map to TRBD1. The CDR3 reads CASSAGTVPGYTF. In DNA form, the CDR3 reads TGTGCCAGCAGTGCCGGGACAGTCCCTGGCTACACCTTC. The full variable domain, its missing parts supplied by reference TRBV2 and TRBJ1-2, is EPEVTQTPSHQVTQMGQEVILRCVPISNHLYFYWYRQILGQKVEFLVSFYNNEISEKSEIFDDQFSVERPDGSNFTLKIRSTKLEDSAMYFCASSAGTVPGYTFGSGTRLTVV.